One sample yielded the 19 T cell receptor beta chains listed below, sequenced in a study of blood T cell repertoires in COVID-19. The protocol was immunoSEQ multiplex PCR, while the TCRdb copy is restricted to in-frame clones and leaves out a portion. The sample carries hundreds of thousands of clones, approximately 82% recorded once. Sequencing was done on a sample of peripheral blood. The receptor set was obtained from a woman in her fifties or sixties with acute or convalescent COVID-19.

The chain recombines TRBV5-1 with TRBJ1-1, with 8 bases lining up with TRBD1. J gave up 6 bases and V 4 bases, and 11 bases lay outside the gene matches. The CDR3 contains 15 residues. CDR1 and CDR2 from the germline V gene are SGHRS and YFSETQ. This chain's CDR3 is CASSPASMGQAEAFF. The CDR3 DNA reads as TGCGCCAGCAGCCCGGCTAGTATGGGACAGGCTGAAGCTTTCTTT.

The chain links TRBV7-9 to TRBJ1-1; tentatively, D is TRBD1 (5 bases). CDR1 is SEHNR, CDR2 FQNEAQ, per germline (reference sequence). The CDR3 is 16 amino acids. Trimming cost V 5 bases and J 1 base, with 17 bases left between them. CDR3 sequence (DNA): TGTGCCAGCAGCCCGAAAGACAGAAACCAGAACACTGAAGCTTTCTTT. This sequence encodes CASSPKDRNQNTEAFF.

This clone was picked up one time. The gene calls are TRBV18 and TRBJ1-2, with a weak D call TRBD1 (5 bases). With 2 bases removed from V and 7 bases from J, the gap between germline ends came to 11 bases. The CDR3 is 13 residues long. Germline V gene sequence: CDR1 KGHSH, CDR2 LQKENI. CDR3 region: CASSPGDSSGYTF. The CDR3 nucleotides read TGTGCCAGCTCACCAGGAGACAGCAGTGGCTACACCTTC. Combining the CDR3 with reference TRBV18 and TRBJ1-2 gives the whole variable domain NAGVMQNPRHLVRRRGQEARLRCSPMKGHSHVYWYRQLPEEGLKFMVYLQKENIIDESGMPKERFSAEFPKEGPSILRIQQVVRGDSAAYFCASSPGDSSGYTFGSGTRLTVV.

This rearrangement joins TRBV14 to TRBJ1-3; D is ambiguous. CDR1 SGHDN and CDR2 FVKESK come from the germline V gene. The CDR3 has 15 amino acids. The V end was cut by 2 bases, the J end by 8 bases, with 16 bases between. The CDR3 bases are TGTGCCAGCAGCCAAACTGACGGGGAGATCTACACCATATATTTT. This codes for CASSQTDGEIYTIYF.

This chain joins TRBV7-8 and TRBJ2-3; 14 bases line up with TRBD2. V lost 5 bases, J lost 3 bases, and 4 bases stayed unmatched. Germline CDR1 reads SGHVS; CDR2 reads FQNEAQ. This CDR3 is 16 amino acids long. DNA for the CDR3: TGTGCCAGCAGCCCGCGGACTAGCGGGAGGACAGATACGCAGTATTTT. Translated, it gives CASSPRTSGRTDTQYF.

This chain uses TRBV3-1 (or the pseudogene TRBV3-2) with TRBJ2-1, with 7 bases fitting TRBD2. The V segment lost 1 base and the J segment 7 bases; nucleotides outside the gene matches: 4. Germline-derived CDR1 and CDR2 are LGHDT and YNNKEL (reference sequence). The CDR3 totals 14 residues. The DNA for the CDR3 is TGTGCCAGCAGCCAAGTACCGGGAGGAAATGAGCAGTTCTTC. This gives the protein CASSQVPGGNEQFF.

The chain has TRBV5-1 and TRBJ2-7, with 8 positions matching TRBD1. This CDR3 region has 16 residues. V trimming: 0 bases; J trimming: 5 bases; junction bases outside the gene matches: 10. The germline CDR1 and CDR2 sequences are SGHRS and YFSETQ. The CDR3 nucleotides are TGCGCCAGCAGCTTGGCGGTGGCAGGGGGCCTGAACGAGCAGTACTTC. Protein sequence: CASSLAVAGGLNEQYF.

This clone was counted a single time. V is TRBV27 and J is TRBJ2-1; 7 bases map to TRBD2. The germline gives CDR1 MNHEY, CDR2 SMNVEV (reference sequence). The J segment lost 9 bases and the V segment lost 2 bases, leaving 4 bases of the junction unmatched. The CDR3 extends over 13 amino acids. The DNA of the CDR3 is TGTGCCAGCAGTTTAGGCGGGACTACTGAGCAGTTCTTC. Protein product: CASSLGGTTEQFF.

The chain employs TRBV30 and TRBJ1-5; a weak D match, TRBD1 (5 bases). The CDR3 consists of 13 residues. The germline gives CDR1 GTSNPN, CDR2 SVGIG (reference sequence). V was shortened by 4 bases and J by 4 bases, with 11 bases between the two germline ends. The CDR3 region has the DNA TGTGCCTGGAAGGCAGGGCGAAATCAGCCCCAGCATTTT. Translation gives CAWKAGRNQPQHF.

The chain employs TRBV2 and TRBJ2-4, with 10 bases fitting TRBD1. With V trimmed by 7 bases and J by 7 bases, 10 bases remained unmatched. This CDR3 is built from 15 residues. The germline gives CDR1 SNHLY, CDR2 FYNNEI. This CDR3 is CASIPTGQGRNIQYF. CDR3 in DNA: TGTGCCAGCATCCCTACGGGACAGGGGAGGAACATTCAGTACTTC.

The chain uses TRBV19 and TRBJ2-3; 8 positions match TRBD1. The CDR3 extends over 15 amino acids. V shed 4 bases, J shed 0 bases, and the junction held 3 bases outside the gene matches. From germline, CDR1 is LNHDA and CDR2 SQIVND (reference sequence). The CDR3 spells CASSRGQGSTDTQYF. The CDR3 DNA reads as TGTGCCAGTAGTAGAGGACAGGGCAGCACAGATACGCAGTATTTT.

The chain combines TRBV5-1 with TRBJ1-3; no reliable D call. This CDR3 has 15 amino acids. CDR1 is SGHRS, CDR2 YFSETQ, per germline. Trimming took off 2 bases at V and 3 bases at J, with 12 bases between the two ends. The CDR3 here is CASSLVSGNGNTIYF. The CDR3 DNA is TGCGCCAGCAGCTTAGTTTCGGGAAATGGAAACACCATATATTTT. The complete variable domain, with remaining parts taken from reference TRBV5-1 and TRBJ1-3, reads KAGVTQTPRYLIKTRGQQVTLSCSPISGHRSVSWYQQTPGQGLQFLFEYFSETQRNKGNFPGRFSGRQFSNSRSEMNVSTLELGDSALYLCASSLVSGNGNTIYFGEGSWLTVV.

This clone has just a few counts. The chain couples TRBV28 to TRBJ1-1; 9 bases line up with TRBD1. The CDR3 loop spans 16 amino acids. The ends lost 5 bases at V and 0 bases at J; junction bases unmatched: 7. Germline V CDR1 and CDR2: MDHEN, SYDVKM. The CDR3 protein is CASSPGTGIMNTEAFF. In DNA, the CDR3 is TGTGCCAGCAGTCCCGGGACAGGGATCATGAACACTGAAGCTTTCTTT.

This clone was counted a few times. The chain joins TRBV7-2 to TRBJ2-1; the match to TRBD2 covers 16 bases. Per the germline V gene, CDR1 is SGHTA and CDR2 is FQGNSA. The J segment lost 6 bases and the V segment lost 0 bases, leaving 5 bases of the junction unmatched. The CDR3 length is 18 residues. The CDR3 loop is CASSLATGTSGRANEQFF. The DNA of the CDR3 is TGTGCCAGCAGCTTAGCCACTGGGACTAGCGGGAGGGCCAATGAGCAGTTCTTC.

This rearrangement joins TRBV7-3 to TRBJ2-1, with 9 bases identical to TRBD1. With 6 bases clipped from V and 7 bases from J, the junction kept 16 bases outside the gene matches. CDR3 length: 17 residues. Germline V gene sequence: CDR1 SGHTA, CDR2 FQGTGA. CDR3 sequence reads: CASSLYPPGQGRNEQFF. The CDR3 nucleotides read TGTGCCAGCAGTCTATATCCCCCCGGACAGGGGAGGAATGAGCAGTTCTTC.

The V call is TRBV24-1, the J call TRBJ2-2; 7 nucleotides line up with TRBD1. Germline-derived CDR1 and CDR2 are KGHDR and SFDVKD. CDR3 size: 15 residues. The V and J ends lost 5 bases and 7 bases, in that order; junction bases with no gene match: 9. CDR3 sequence (DNA): TGTGCCACCAGTGCCCAGACAGGGCACGACGGGGAGCTGTTTTTT. This translates into CATSAQTGHDGELFF.

The rearrangement joins TRBV9 to TRBJ1-2; 7 positions match TRBD1. V gave up 4 bases and J gave up 3 bases; unmatched junction bases: 15. The germline gives CDR1 SGDLS, CDR2 YYNGEE. This CDR3 contains 17 residues. The CDR3 bases are TGTGCCAGCAGCCCTAGACAGGGCGGACGAGGTGACTATGGCTACACCTTC. Its protein is CASSPRQGGRGDYGYTF.

This clone appeared once. This specimen includes other DNA sequences encoding the same CDR3. The chain has TRBV12-3 or TRBV12-4 and TRBJ1-2, with D tentatively TRBD1 (6 bases). Trimming shortened V by 4 bases and J by 2 bases, and 8 bases separated the two germline ends. The CDR3 covers 13 residues. CDR3 bases: TGTGCCAGCAGTTCACAGGGAAACTATGGCTACACCTTC. Its protein product is CASSSQGNYGYTF.

The rearrangement joins TRBV27 to TRBJ2-7; tentatively, D is TRBD2 (5 bases). V dropped 3 bases and J dropped 3 bases, with 12 bases sitting between them. Germline V CDR1 and CDR2: MNHEY, SMNVEV (reference sequence). The CDR3 length is 14 residues. CDR3 DNA sequence: TGTGCCAGCAGTTTTAGAGGGTTGAACTACGAGCAGTACTTC. Residues: CASSFRGLNYEQYF.